This TCR beta chain was found in a study of T cell responses to AZD1222 COVID-19 vaccine. This CDR3 is built from 16 residues. Only in-frame clones appear in the TCRdb table, and some are missing; sequencing was by immunoSEQ multiplex PCR. The sample includes some 89,000 clones, approximately 90% of them seen just once. The chain links TRBV21-1 to TRBJ2-2; the DNA was not compared with TRBD1, the D call given in the table. TRBV21-1 is a recognized pseudogene. The receptor was isolated from an adult in good health. Here the sequenced sample was peripheral blood, taken on day 0 of MenACWY control vaccination. In DNA, the CDR3 is TGTGCCAGCAGCCTCCGACAGGTGATTGTCACCGGGGAGCTGTTTTTT. Protein sequence: CASSLRQVIVTGELFF.